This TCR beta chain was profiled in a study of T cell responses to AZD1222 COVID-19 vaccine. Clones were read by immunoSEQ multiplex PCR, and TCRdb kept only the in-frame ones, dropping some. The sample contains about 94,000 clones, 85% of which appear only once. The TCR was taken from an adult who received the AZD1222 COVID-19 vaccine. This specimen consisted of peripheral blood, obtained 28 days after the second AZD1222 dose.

The CDR3 DNA reads as TGCGCCAGCAGCTTAGGGCTCCACCTCTCGGGTGAGCAGTTCTTC. Translation: CASSLGLHLSGEQFF. The genes are TRBV5-1 and TRBJ2-1, with D unclear. Germline V lookup: CDR1 SGHRS, CDR2 YFSETQ. The CDR3 is made up of 15 amino acids. Trimming shortened V by 2 bases and J by 9 bases, and 18 bases separated the two germline ends.